This is a list of T cell receptor beta chains from one sample in a study of blood T cell repertoires in COVID-19. Libraries were prepared by immunoSEQ multiplex PCR; TCRdb keeps only in-frame clonotypes and omits some of them. The sample contains 55,000 to 75,000 clones, roughly three quarters of which appear only once. Sequencing was carried out using peripheral blood. These receptors came from a human donor in a cohort sampled during active COVID-19. The CDR3 runs from the conserved cysteine through the conserved F or W. D genes are given only for firm matches. Size tells how often a clone was seen (once, few, many) or the class of an expanded clone, and some rows leave it out.

>.|.|TRBJ2-3|TRBV19
TGTGCCAGTAAAGACTCCCCGGTTTCCACAGATACGCAGTATTTT
CASKDSPVSTDTQYF
>.|few|TRBJ2-5|TRBV5-4
TGTGCCAGCAGCTTGGATGGCCCTCGGGTCCTCCAAGAGACCCAGTACTTC
CASSLDGPRVLQETQYF
>TRBD2|few|TRBJ2-7|TRBV30
TGTGCCTGGAGCCAGGGCCTAGCGGATAACGAGCAGTACTTC
CAWSQGLADNEQYF
>TRBD2|.|TRBJ2-5|TRBV4-1
TGCGCCAGCAGCCAAGGGAGGGGACTAGGGGCGGAGACCCAGTACTTC
CASSQGRGLGAETQYF
>TRBD2|.|TRBJ2-1|TRBV6-5
TGTGCCAGCAGTTTCCTCGGCGGGAGCTCCTACAATGAGCAGTTCTTC
CASSFLGGSSYNEQFF
>TRBD1|.|TRBJ2-5|TRBV10-3
TGTGCCATCAGTGAGGGACAGGGGGCAGAGACCCAGTACTTC
CAISEGQGAETQYF
>.|.|TRBJ2-7|TRBV11-2
TGTGCCAGCAGCTTAATCTTATTCGGGTCCTCCTACGAGCAGTACTTC
CASSLILFGSSYEQYF
>TRBD1|once|TRBJ2-1|TRBV27
TGTGCCAGCAGCTCCGTCTCCGGGACAGGGCGACGGAATGAGCAGTTCTTC
CASSSVSGTGRRNEQFF
>TRBD1|once|TRBJ1-4|TRBV28
TGTGCCAGCAGAGAACAGGGGGCGAGAAATGAAAAACTGTTTTTT
CASREQGARNEKLFF
>TRBD1|.|TRBJ1-6|TRBV18
TGTGCCAGCTCCCCGGACAGGGCCGGAAATTCACCCCTCCACTTT
CASSPDRAGNSPLHF
>TRBD2|.|TRBJ2-3|TRBV5-4
TGTGCCAGCAGCTTGAGCGGGGGTTCCACAGATACGCAGTATTTT
CASSLSGGSTDTQYF
>TRBD1|.|TRBJ1-5|TRBV4-2
TGTGCCAGCAGCCCCAGGACAGGGAGGAATCAGCCCCAGCATTTT
CASSPRTGRNQPQHF
>TRBD2|.|TRBJ2-1|TRBV30
TGTGCCTGGAGGCCCCGGGGTAGCGGGAAGTATGAGCAGTTCTTC
CAWRPRGSGKYEQFF
>TRBD1|.|TRBJ1-1|TRBV5-1
TGCGCCAGCAGCCTGGAGGTACAGGGGCTCACTGAAGCTTTCTTT
CASSLEVQGLTEAFF
>.|.|TRBJ1-1|TRBV4-2
TGTGCCAGCAGATCTACCGGGAACACTGAAGCTTTCTTT
CASRSTGNTEAFF
>TRBD1|.|TRBJ2-2|TRBV25-1
TGTGCCAGTGCTAGGGGACCCGGACAGGTCACCGGGGAGCTGTTTTTT
CASARGPGQVTGELFF
>.|.|TRBJ2-3|TRBV7-9
TGTGCCAGCAGCTCTCCCCTTCTAGATACGCAGTATTTT
CASSSPLLDTQYF
>.|.|TRBJ2-1|TRBV10-1
TGCGCCAGCAGCCCTAGGTGGGAGCAGTTCTTC
CASSPRWEQFF
>.|once|TRBJ2-7|TRBV9
TGTGCCAGCAGCGCCGGGGGTTACTACGAGCAGTACTTC
CASSAGGYYEQYF
>TRBD2|.|TRBJ2-7|TRBV28
TGTGCCAGCAGGTCAGATGGCGGGAGGGATCCCTACGAGCAGTACTTC
CASRSDGGRDPYEQYF
>.|.|TRBJ2-7|TRBV28
TGTGCCAGCCTCCGTAGGTCCAGGTTCCCCCTCGAGCAGTACTTC
CASLRRSRFPLEQYF
>TRBD2|.|TRBJ2-2|TRBV28
TGTGCCAGCAGGCAACCGACTAGCGACGCCGGGGAGCTGTTTTTT
CASRQPTSDAGELFF
>.|.|TRBJ1-3|TRBV28
TGTGCCAGCAGTTTATATGAGAACACCATATATTTT
CASSLYENTIYF
>.|once|TRBJ2-7|TRBV9
TGTGCCAGCAGCGCAGGGTTTGGCCCCAACTACGAGCAGTACTTC
CASSAGFGPNYEQYF
>.|few|TRBJ2-1|TRBV11-3
TGTGCCAGCAGCTTATACCATAGTCCGTTCGAGGAGCAGTTCTTC
CASSLYHSPFEEQFF
>TRBD1|few|TRBJ1-5|TRBV23-1
TGCGCCAGCAGCCCGTTAATAGGACAGGGTAGCAATCAGCCCCAGCATTTT
CASSPLIGQGSNQPQHF
>.|medium-sized|TRBJ2-2|TRBV30
TGTGCCTGGAGTGTTCATACCGGGGAGCTGTTTTTT
CAWSVHTGELFF
>.|few|TRBJ2-3|TRBV7-3
TGTGCCAGCAGCTTAATCGGGAGCTCTGCAGATACGCAGTATTTT
CASSLIGSSADTQYF
>.|.|TRBJ1-2|TRBV2
TGTGCCAGCAGAATTTCTTGGGGCGTGAGCGGCTACACCTTC
CASRISWGVSGYTF
>.|.|TRBJ2-3|TRBV4-3
TGCGCCAGCAGCCAAGGGCAGACCAGAGCGGAGGATACGCAGTATTTT
CASSQGQTRAEDTQYF
>.|.|TRBJ1-1|TRBV2
TGTGCCAGCAGACGACAGATTACTGAAGCTTTCTTT
CASRRQITEAFF
>.|.|TRBJ1-2|TRBV11-2
TGTGCCAGCAGCTCCAGACAGGACCGAGGCTACACCTTC
CASSSRQDRGYTF
>TRBD2|.|TRBJ2-1|TRBV9
TGTGCCAGCAGCGACCGACTAGCGGGAGAAAGAAGGGATGAGCAGTTCTTC
CASSDRLAGERRDEQFF
>TRBD2|.|TRBJ2-1|TRBV24-1
TGTGCCACCAGTGATACCCCTAGCGGGGGAAATGAGCAGTTCTTC
CATSDTPSGGNEQFF
>.|.|TRBJ1-1|TRBV6-5
TGTGCCAGCAGGGTTACAGGTTCCGGCGGCACTGAAGCTTTCTTT
CASRVTGSGGTEAFF
>TRBD1|.|TRBJ1-2|TRBV19
TGTGCCAGTAGTATCCCCGAACAGGGGTATGGCTACACCTTC
CASSIPEQGYGYTF
>.|.|TRBJ1-2|TRBV6-6
TGTGCCAGCAGCCCGGGAGCGAACTATGGCTACACCTTC
CASSPGANYGYTF
>TRBD2|.|TRBJ2-5|TRBV11-2
TGTGCCAGCAGCCATGGGACTAGCGGGGGGTACCAAGAGACCCAGTACTTC
CASSHGTSGGYQETQYF
>.|.|TRBJ2-5|TRBV7-7
TGTGCTAGCAGCTTAGCACTAACAGAGACCCAGTACTTC
CASSLALTETQYF
>TRBD1|.|TRBJ1-2|TRBV4-2
TGTGCCAGCAGGGGACAGGGGGAGGGCTATGGCTACACCTTC
CASRGQGEGYGYTF
>.|.|TRBJ2-7|TRBV2
TGTGCCAGCAGCGAAGTTAACAGGGACGACGAGCAGTACTTC
CASSEVNRDDEQYF
>TRBD2|.|TRBJ2-5|TRBV7-9
TGTGCCAGCAGCACCTCCGGGACTAGCGGTGGGGGAGAGACCCAGTACTTC
CASSTSGTSGGGETQYF